The 19 T cell receptor beta chains reported below all come from one sample, sequenced in a study of OX40 agonist ivuxolimab in advanced cancers. Repertoires were generated with immunoSEQ multiplex PCR, while TCRdb's copy carries only in-frame clones and drops some. This sample has some 57,000 clones, with approximately 85% found just once. The sample in question was CD4+ or CD8+ T cells sorted from blood, obtained in a trial of the OX40 agonist ivuxolimab. These receptors all stem from an adult with an advanced solid tumor such as melanoma, head and neck, liver or kidney cancer.

The genes are TRBV2 and TRBJ2-3; 8 bases match TRBD2. Germline V gene data show CDR1 as SNHLY and CDR2 as FYNNEI. CDR3 length equals 17 residues. The junction had 12 bases not matched to a gene; V was cut back by 4 bases and J by 3 bases. The CDR3 here is CASSGRGISGKTDTQYF. DNA for the CDR3: TGTGCCAGCAGTGGACGAGGGATTAGCGGGAAAACAGATACGCAGTATTTT. The full variable domain, in which reference TRBV2 and TRBJ2-3 provide the parts outside the CDR3, is EPEVTQTPSHQVTQMGQEVILRCVPISNHLYFYWYRQILGQKVEFLVSFYNNEISEKSEIFDDQFSVERPDGSNFTLKIRSTKLEDSAMYFCASSGRGISGKTDTQYFGPGTRLTVL.

This chain joins TRBV10-3 and TRBJ2-2; 7 positions match TRBD1. CDR3 length: 15 amino acids. Germline-derived CDR1 and CDR2 are ENHRY and SYGVKD. The V gene end was trimmed by 2 bases and the J gene end by 4 bases; junction bases not matched to a gene: 4. DNA for the CDR3: TGTGCCATCAGTGAGGTATGGACAGGCACCGGGGAGCTGTTTTTT. This sequence encodes CAISEVWTGTGELFF.

V gene TRBV4-3 combines with J gene TRBJ2-1; 7 bases line up with TRBD1. V was pared by 0 bases and J by 5 bases, with 7 bases of the junction left unmatched. Germline V gene lookup returns CDR1 LGHNA and CDR2 YSLEER. The length of the CDR3 is 16 residues. The chain's CDR3 is CASSQDFQGVHNEQFF. CDR3 nucleotides: TGCGCCAGCAGCCAAGATTTTCAGGGGGTCCACAATGAGCAGTTCTTC.

The V gene is TRBV30, the J gene TRBJ1-5; possible D gene TRBD1, 5 bases. V shed 2 bases and J shed 9 bases, with 17 bases lying between them. Germline CDR1 and CDR2: GTSNPN and SVGIG (reference sequence). This CDR3 contains 14 residues. CDR3 coding DNA: TGTGCCTGGAGTACGGGGCAGGGCGAACGGCCCCAGCATTTT. It codes for CAWSTGQGERPQHF.

The V gene is TRBV6-1, the J gene TRBJ2-7, with 11 bases aligning to TRBD2. The CDR3 is 14 residues long. From germline, CDR1 is MNHNS and CDR2 SASEGT. Unmatched junction bases numbered 6, after V lost 5 bases and J lost 6 bases. CDR3 amino acids: CASSTGTSGGEQYF. In nucleotides, the CDR3 is TGTGCCAGCAGTACCGGGACTAGCGGAGGCGAGCAGTACTTC.

This chain uses TRBV28 with TRBJ1-5; D is ambiguous. The CDR3 is 12 amino acids. Trimming left V 5 bases short and J 5 bases short, with 7 bases between. Germline V CDR1 and CDR2: MDHEN, SYDVKM. The CDR3 region has the DNA TGTGCCAGCAGTCCAAATGATCAGCCCCAGCATTTT. Its protein product is CASSPNDQPQHF.

The V gene is TRBV7-6, the J gene TRBJ2-3; D possibly corresponds to TRBD2 (5 bases). V was clipped by 1 base and J by 0 bases, with 14 bases between them. The CDR3 is 17 residues long. The germline V gene has CDR1 SGHVS and CDR2 FNYEAQ. CDR3 loop: CASSLGFWTSSTDTQYF. CDR3 nucleotide sequence: TGTGCCAGCAGCTTAGGGTTCTGGACTTCTAGCACAGATACGCAGTATTTT.

This clone turned up a few times. The rearrangement joins TRBV5-1 to TRBJ2-3; maybe TRBD2 (5 bases). Germline V gives CDR1 SGHRS, CDR2 YFSETQ. The V and J ends lost 5 bases and 4 bases respectively, with 14 bases between them. The CDR3 extends over 14 amino acids. This CDR3 reads CASRFTSYADTQYF. In DNA, the CDR3 is TGCGCCAGCAGATTCACTAGTTACGCAGATACGCAGTATTTT.

V is TRBV9 and J is TRBJ1-2, with TRBD1 matching 8 bases. The ends lost 2 bases at V and 2 bases at J; junction bases unmatched: 2. The CDR3 totals 14 residues. Per the germline V gene, CDR1 is SGDLS and CDR2 is YYNGEE. CDR3 sequence: CASSVSGGNYGYTF. CDR3 DNA sequence: TGTGCCAGCAGCGTGTCAGGGGGCAACTATGGCTACACCTTC. Filled out from reference TRBV9 and TRBJ1-2, the complete variable domain reads DSGVTQTPKHLITATGQRVTLRCSPRSGDLSVYWYQQSLDQGLQFLIQYYNGEERAKGNILERFSAQQFPDLHSELNLSSLELGDSALYFCASSVSGGNYGYTFGSGTRLTVV.

The chain uses TRBV15 and TRBJ1-2, with D possibly TRBD1 on 6 matching bases. Trimming took 0 bases from V and 2 from J, leaving 10 bases between them. The CDR3 spans 15 residues. CDR1 is LNHNV, CDR2 YYDKDF, per germline (reference sequence). In nucleotides, the CDR3 is TGTGCCACCAGCAGAGATCGGGGGGCAAACTATGGCTACACCTTC. This translates into CATSRDRGANYGYTF. Supplemented by reference TRBV15 and TRBJ1-2, the full variable domain reads DAMVIQNPRYQVTQFGKPVTLSCSQTLNHNVMYWYQQKSSQAPKLLFHYYDKDFNNEADTPDNFQSRRPNTSFCFLDIRSPGLGDTAMYLCATSRDRGANYGYTFGSGTRLTVV.

The rearrangement joins TRBV7-2 to TRBJ2-1, with 12 bases lining up with TRBD2. CDR3 length equals 16 residues. Germline CDR1 and CDR2: SGHTA and FQGNSA. The V and J ends lost 1 base and 9 bases, in that order; junction bases with no gene match: 7. The CDR3 is CASSLEVTSGRSEQFF. The CDR3, as DNA: TGTGCCAGCAGCTTAGAGGTGACTAGCGGGAGAAGTGAGCAGTTCTTC.

The J gene is TRBJ1-6, the V gene TRBV7-9; D is unresolved. This CDR3 contains 15 residues. Germline V gives CDR1 SEHNR, CDR2 FQNEAQ (reference sequence). V was cut by 1 base and J by 2 bases, with 6 bases left in between. The CDR3 DNA sequence: TGTGCCAGCAGCTTAGGGGAGACCTATAATTCACCCCTCCACTTT. This encodes CASSLGETYNSPLHF.

The genes are TRBV5-5 and TRBJ1-5; the match to TRBD1 covers 10 bases. With 4 bases clipped from V and 7 bases from J, the junction kept 14 bases outside the gene matches. This CDR3 is 17 amino acids long. Germline V gene sequence: CDR1 SGHKS, CDR2 YYEKEE (reference sequence). This CDR3 is CASSLSRDRGSGQPQHF. The CDR3 region has the DNA TGTGCCAGCAGCCTGTCCCGGGACAGGGGTTCAGGACAGCCCCAGCATTTT.

Only one count was recorded for this clone. The chain is built from TRBV12-5 and TRBJ1-1; D unclear. Germline-derived CDR1 and CDR2 are LGHNT and FRNRAP. V lost 6 bases to trimming and J lost 1 base, with 12 bases between them. This CDR3 is built from 14 residues. CDR3 sequence (DNA): TGTGCTAGTGGCTCGGGCCATCCGAACACTGAAGCTTTCTTT. It yields the protein CASGSGHPNTEAFF.

For this clone: Other DNA sequences from this sample encode an identical CDR3 as well. The rearrangement links TRBV7-9 to TRBJ1-5; 7 bases agree with TRBD1. With V trimmed by 5 bases and J by 8 bases, 18 bases remained unmatched. The CDR3 runs 17 residues. Looked up from germline, CDR1 is SEHNR and CDR2 is FQNEAQ (reference sequence). The CDR3 nucleotides are TGTGCCAGCAGCCCTGACCGACTGACAGGGAGGAAGAAGCCCCAGCATTTT. Its translation is CASSPDRLTGRKKPQHF. The variable domain in full, with the rest retrieved from reference TRBV7-9 and TRBJ1-5, is DTGVSQNPRHKITKRGQNVTFRCDPISEHNRLYWYRQTLGQGPEFLTYFQNEAQLEKSRLLSDRFSAERPKGSFSTLEIQRTEQGDSAMYLCASSPDRLTGRKKPQHFGDGTRLSIL.

This clone was observed once. One junction end does not reproduce the germline sequence, and a read error may be involved. The chain couples TRBV9 to TRBJ1-1; D not resolved. The CDR3 length is 13 residues. Germline-derived CDR1 and CDR2 are SGDLS and YYNGEE. The CDR3 nucleotides are TGTGCCAGCAGCGTAGAGACCGGCGACCCCACGAGATTT. The encoded protein is CASSVETGDPTRF.

V is TRBV30 and J is TRBJ1-3, with 7 bases that match TRBD1. Looked up from germline, CDR1 is GTSNPN and CDR2 is SVGIG (reference sequence). Unmatched junction bases numbered 7, after V lost 3 bases and J lost 2 bases. The CDR3 is made up of 15 amino acids. CDR3 sequence (DNA): TGTGCCTGGAGCCTACAGGGGAGCGCTGGAAACACCATATATTTT. This encodes CAWSLQGSAGNTIYF.

The chain links TRBV7-7 to TRBJ2-1; D might be TRBD1 (7 bases). Looked up from germline, CDR1 is SSHAT and CDR2 is FNYEAQ (reference sequence). The V end was cut by 1 base, the J end by 7 bases, with 20 bases between. The CDR3 length is 17 residues. DNA of the CDR3: TGTGCCAGCAGCTTAGAACCCGCGGGACAGAGGGGGAATGAGCAGTTCTTC. Translation gives CASSLEPAGQRGNEQFF.

V gene TRBV7-9 combines with J gene TRBJ2-7; 7 bases agree with TRBD1. There are 15 residues in the CDR3. Germline CDR1 SEHNR, CDR2 FQNEAQ (reference sequence). V was pared by 1 base and J by 2 bases, with 5 bases of the junction left unmatched. The CDR3 DNA follows: TGTGCCAGCAGCTTAGGAGGGGGCTACACCTACGAGCAGTACTTC. This encodes CASSLGGGYTYEQYF.